This TCR beta chain was profiled in a study of CD8+ T cells in alopecia areata. Regarding the study as a whole: The study found that many expanded lesional clones persisted in scalp and blood during tofacitinib.

Treatment of the sample: oral pan-JAK inhibitor, 5-10 mg twice daily. Regarding this clone: The target antigen is unknown.

Sequencing templates came from extracted RNA that was reverse transcribed into cDNA. Profiled with immunoSEQ multiplex PCR; TCRdb holds only in-frame clones, not every one. The sample lists 150,000 to 200,000 clones, more than 55% occurring once. The source is a human donor with alopecia areata. The input for sequencing was CD4+ T cells sorted from blood, taken between weeks 47 and 50, from a patient treated with tofacitinib.

CDR3 nucleotide sequence: TGCGCCACCACCCTAACAGGGTCTGGCCAAGAGACCCAGTACTTC. Translated: CATTLTGSGQETQYF. The chain has TRBV5-1 and TRBJ2-5; possibly TRBD1 for D (6 bases). CDR3 size: 15 residues. Germline V gene lookup returns CDR1 SGHRS and CDR2 YFSETQ. Deletions cut 9 bases from V and 1 base from J, with 19 bases between.